This TCR beta chain came from a study of cytomegalovirus exposure and HLA in healthy donors. General observations from the study: Overall, approximately 180 TCR beta chains were annotated as cytomegalovirus-associated.

This CDR3 comprises 14 residues. The ends were cut back, 4 bases at V and 4 bases at J, with 13 bases in the middle. Germline CDR1 and CDR2: MNHNY and SVGAGI (reference sequence). Details on this clone: Its antigen is currently unknown.

The PCR ran on 60 Vbeta and 13 Jbeta primers. Here immunoSEQ multiplex PCR was the method, and the copy in TCRdb shows in-frame clones only, minus some. The sample has about 150,000 clones, approximately 79% seen once. The rearrangement links TRBV6-6 to TRBJ1-2; tentative D call: TRBD1 (6 bases). This clonotype originated in a woman aged 25-40 years in good health and CMV-seronegative. Sequencing was done on a sample of PBMCs. This CDR3 reads CASSSGKGGYGYTF. The CDR3 nucleotides are TGTGCCAGCAGTTCCGGGAAAGGGGGCTATGGCTACACCTTC.